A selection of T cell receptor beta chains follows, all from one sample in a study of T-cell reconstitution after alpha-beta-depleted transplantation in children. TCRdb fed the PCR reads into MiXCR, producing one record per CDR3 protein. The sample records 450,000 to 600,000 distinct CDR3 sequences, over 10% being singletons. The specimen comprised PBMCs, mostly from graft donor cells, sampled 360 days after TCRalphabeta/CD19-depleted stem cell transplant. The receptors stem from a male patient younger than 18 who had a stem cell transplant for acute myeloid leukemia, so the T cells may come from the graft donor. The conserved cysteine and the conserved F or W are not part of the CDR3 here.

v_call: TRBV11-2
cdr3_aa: ASSLIGRKSTDTQY

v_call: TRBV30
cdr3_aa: AWSVGTAPSTDTQY

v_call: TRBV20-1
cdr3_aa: SASIGLAGALFYEQY

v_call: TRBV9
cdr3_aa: ASSVAPGGSQETQY

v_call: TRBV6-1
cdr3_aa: ASRPRLAGRTDTQY

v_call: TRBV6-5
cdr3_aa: ASSYIPGSSTEAF

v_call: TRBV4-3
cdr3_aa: ASSTSGGHNEQF

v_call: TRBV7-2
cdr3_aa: ASRTVKNTEAF

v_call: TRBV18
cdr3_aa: ASHVAAGLALRETQY

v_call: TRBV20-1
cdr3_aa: SARPDTGELF

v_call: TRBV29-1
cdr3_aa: SVGGAKETQY

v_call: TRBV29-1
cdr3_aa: SVVRGGEGRTEAF

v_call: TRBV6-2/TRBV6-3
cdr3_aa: ASSYYLETQY

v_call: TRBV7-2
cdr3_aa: ASRETLKGLEQF

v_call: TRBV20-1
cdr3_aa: SARQSGYEQY

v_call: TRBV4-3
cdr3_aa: ASSQDWVGTDTQY

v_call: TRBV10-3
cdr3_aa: AISEFQHETQY

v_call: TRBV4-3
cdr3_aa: ASSQDRWETQY

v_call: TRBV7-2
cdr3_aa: ASPLREGRYWYTQY

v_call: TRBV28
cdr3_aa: ASSLQVVNEQF

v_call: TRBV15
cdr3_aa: ATSRPWGAGSYNEQF

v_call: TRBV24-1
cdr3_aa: ATSDLPRLAGSYNEQF

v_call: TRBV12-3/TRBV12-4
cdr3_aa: ASSDRPRGAQETQY

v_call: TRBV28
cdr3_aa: ASSSLAGSTDTQY

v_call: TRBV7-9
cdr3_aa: ASSSRVGQF

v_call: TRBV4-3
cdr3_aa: ASSQMANTEAF

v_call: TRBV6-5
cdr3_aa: ASSYSRRATGNEQF